This entry concerns a single T cell receptor (beta chain). Produced via immunoSEQ multiplex PCR; TCRdb's table is partial and in-frame only. This table has 70,000 to 95,000 clones, 84% appearing once. The sample originates from a study of blood T cell repertoires in COVID-19. The V gene lost 2 bases and the J gene lost 0 bases, with 10 bases spanning the gap. The CDR3 extends over 15 amino acids. From germline, CDR1 is SGDLS and CDR2 YYNGEE. The chain joins TRBV9 to TRBJ2-3; D unclear. The TCR originated in a woman aged 45-65 years with acute or convalescent COVID-19. Input material: peripheral blood. CDR3 DNA sequence: TGTGCCAGCAGCGTCTTCAGTGCTAGCACAGATACGCAGTATTTT. Translation gives CASSVFSASTDTQYF.